The TCR beta chain under discussion was sequenced for a study of shared clonotypes between healthy human individuals. On the study more broadly: Contributing individuals were two females and a few males aged 18 to 49.

As defined, naive CD8 cells were CD45RO-negative and positively selected for CCR7, with terminally differentiated effector memory CD45RA+ cells excluded. Healthy adults negative for HIV, lacking recent acute infections or vaccinations, served as donors. Study-wide findings and caveats: Measured sharing among donors was expected to vary with sequencing depth.

This table comes from immunoSEQ multiplex PCR, and its TCRdb copy is limited to in-frame clones, with some not included. The sample consists of fewer than 1 million clones, around 96% of them appearing once. With regard to this clone: As yet, its antigen is unknown. Different DNA sequences within this sample yield the same CDR3.

Trimming cost V 1 base and J 3 bases; bases outside gene matches: 7. CDR1 MGHRA and CDR2 YSYEKL come from the germline V gene. The CDR3 length is 17 residues. The sequence came from a man younger than 45 in good health. Sequenced: naive CD8+ T cells sorted from blood. This chain links TRBV4-1 with TRBJ2-7, with 12 bases fitting TRBD2. CDR3 DNA: TGCGCCAGCAGCCAAGTTCTAGCGGGAGGGCCGGGCTACGAGCAGTACTTC. It encodes CASSQVLAGGPGYEQYF.